This TCR beta chain appears in the sequencing data of a study of cytomegalovirus exposure and HLA in healthy donors. There are 15 residues in the CDR3. Per the germline V gene, CDR1 is KGHSH and CDR2 is LQKENI. Unmatched junction bases numbered 7, after V lost 3 bases and J lost 5 bases. Assay: immunoSEQ multiplex PCR; the TCRdb copy retains only in-frame clones and omits some. The repertoire holds some 240,000 clones, with approximately 83% as singletons. This receptor was obtained from a woman in her 30s in good health and CMV-seropositive. The sample was PBMCs. The V gene is TRBV18, the J gene TRBJ1-2; 9 positions match TRBD1. The CDR3 region has the DNA TGTGCCAGCTCACCGTTACAGGGGGCGGGGTATGGCTACACCTTC. Its translation is CASSPLQGAGYGYTF.